One T cell receptor beta chain is described in this entry. This clone's antigen is unknown. One base away there is no much larger clone; base qualities are not given. The germline V gene (reference sequence) supplies CDR1 LGHDT and CDR2 YNNKEL. There are 15 amino acids in the CDR3, from cysteine to phenylalanine inclusive. Just CDR3 DNA is preserved here, 45 bases in frame from base 1. The V and J ends are trimmed by 4 bases and 2 bases, leaving 11 bases between them. TCRbeta CDR3 regions were amplified from genomic DNA by means of the immunoSEQ Assay, a bias-controlled multiplex PCR. Under the source paper's analysis protocol: The number of nucleated cells in each sample was estimated from the amplification of reference gene primers within the assay. To quantify the absolute abundance of each unique TCRbeta CDR3 rearrangement, sequence reads were collapsed and filtered. Productive Simpson clonality was computed per sample as the square root of Simpson's diversity index over productive rearrangements. Entries here come from immuneACCESS through TCRdb and include only in-frame sequences with V and J called. Some clones fail to appear in such tables; in the studies checked, an unresolved V gene covers under half of the shortfall, and the cause of the remainder is unknown. Clone size and V and J calls were adopted from that table, with D and trimming inferred from the DNA. The sample data list hundreds of thousands of clones, and more than 70% of these were observed just once. The ten largest clones take up around 3.3% of the sample.

The collaborating institutions used their own protocols to collect whole blood in K2EDTA tubes. For TCRbeta analysis, collaborator samples were shipped as frozen whole blood, as isolated PBMCs, or as DNA extracted from either sample type. This sample stems from a study of blood T cell repertoires in COVID-19 (dated by TCRdb to 2018 to 2021). With regard to the full study: Collaborator samples came from the United States, Italy and Spain and covered acute and convalescent phases of COVID-19. The material from the prospective study consisted of cDNA or gDNA derived from T cells, B-cell-depleted T cells, or PBMCs. Subjects who had been exposed to COVID-19, were actively infected with it, or had recovered from it provided the deeply sampled blood TCRbeta repertoires that made up the dataset. The repertoires were released in a freely available public database intended as a resource for research on the immune response to SARS-CoV-2. Samples were obtained from the ongoing ImmuneRACE study (first 160 participants) and from over 1,000 subjects provided by 6 global collaborators. The sample metadata nearly always contained a de-identified subject ID, COVID-19 status, age in years and sex. Where available, HLA class I and class II types were taken from metadata supplied by the sample provider and were not determined by assay-based typing. Results and caveats for the whole study, not just this receptor: The amount of clinical and demographic metadata varied by source and participant and was provided uncurated.

The rearranged segments are TRBV3-1 (or the pseudogene TRBV3-2) and TRBJ1-4, and TRBD1 may be the D gene, going by 6 matching bases. Sequencing was performed on peripheral blood. This receptor was taken from a woman aged 80 or over with acute or convalescent COVID-19. The CDR3 protein: CASSLRQVTNEKLFF. The sequence in DNA is TGTGCCAGCAGCCTCCGACAGGTCACTAATGAAAAACTGTTTTTT.